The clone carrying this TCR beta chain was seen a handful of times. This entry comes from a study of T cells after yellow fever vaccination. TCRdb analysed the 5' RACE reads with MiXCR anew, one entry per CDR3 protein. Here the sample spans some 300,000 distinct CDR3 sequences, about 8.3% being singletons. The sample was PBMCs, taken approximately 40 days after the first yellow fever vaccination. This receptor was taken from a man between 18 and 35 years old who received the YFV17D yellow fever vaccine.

Written as DNA, the CDR3 is TGTGCCAGCAGCCAAGATCGAGGGACAGGGTTGGCCACCGGGGAGCTGTTTTTT. Amino acid sequence: CASSQDRGTGLATGELFF. The chain combines TRBV14 with TRBJ2-2, with 9 bases lining up with TRBD1. The ends lost 0 bases at V and 4 bases at J; junction bases unmatched: 9. Germline V lookup: CDR1 SGHDN, CDR2 FVKESK. This CDR3 contains 18 residues.